This T cell receptor beta chain was obtained from a study of blood T cell repertoires in COVID-19. Study summary: The United States, Italy and Spain were the sources of the acute and convalescent COVID-19 samples. The cDNA or gDNA used as material had been derived from T cells, B-cell-depleted T cells, or PBMCs.

Authors' methods: Reference gene primers were amplified, and this amplification served to estimate nucleated cell counts. Method: immunoSEQ multiplex PCR; TCRdb's copy keeps in-frame clones and lacks some. The D gene and trimming were derived from the DNA, and the V and J assignments and clone size from that table. Among 210,000 or so clones, 84% were seen once, and the ten largest hold about 8%. CDR1 and CDR2 from the germline V gene are SNHLY and FYNNEI. The CDR3 has 14 amino acids. J was trimmed by 4 bases and V by 4 bases; bases with no gene match: 3. The clonotype originates from a woman aged 45 to 65 with active or convalescent COVID-19. The chain joins TRBV2 to TRBJ1-2; 10 nucleotides agree with TRBD1. The sequenced material came from peripheral blood. The CDR3 spells CASSGDRGAYGYTF. In DNA form, the CDR3 reads TGTGCCAGCAGTGGGGACAGGGGTGCCTATGGCTACACCTTC.